The entry that follows covers one T cell receptor (beta chain) sequence. The target of this receptor is not known. Base qualities are not at hand, and no much larger clone is one base apart. The immunoSEQ hsTCRB v3.0 assay was used at survey level resolution to sequence the TRB variable region. A depth of about 35,000-50,000 T-cell genomes per sample was targeted for TRB sequencing. An Illumina MiSeq with a v3 150-cycle kit was used to sequence the pooled TRB libraries. From the authors' description of their analysis: Analysis of repertoires was carried out in R inside a reproducible Nextflow workflow spanning QC, data transformation and analysis. LymphoSeq2, an R package for AIRR-Seq data exploration, was used to implement custom analyses. After excluding a few samples that yielded fewer than 5000 total TRB sequences, approximately 180 HIV repertoires remained for analysis. Among the approximately 190 retained HIV repertoires, about 57 were collected before ART initiation and some 130 after ART initiation. Repertoires were downsampled to 5000 TRB nucleotide sequences, and summary statistics were averaged over 100 downsampling iterations. TRB sequences were retained for analysis only if CDR3 regions of at least seven amino acids were present. Diversity was measured with a Shannon entropy-derived clonality score and the Gini coefficient. In the repertoire networks, any two of the top 5000 CDR3 amino acid sequences were connected whenever the two sequences differed by an edit distance of one. GLIPH2 predicted antigen specificity groups and MHC restriction for TRB CDR3 amino acid sequences. Known CMV, EBV, HIV or tissue antigen associations were flagged by matching CDR3 amino acid sequences against VDJdb and McPAS-TCR. Pre-ART, post-ART and control groups were compared with Wilcoxon signed-rank tests and Holm-Bonferroni correction. TCRdb re-hosts the immuneACCESS table, in-frame sequences only. Its copies lack some clones; in the studies checked, an unresolved V gene accounts for under half of them, and the cause for the rest is not known. V and J calls and clone size are copied from that table; D and trimming were computed from the DNA. The sample yields 10,000 or so clones; about three quarters were counted once. The ten top clones hold 10% to 15% of the sample.

The sample originates from a study of long-term antiretroviral therapy in people with HIV (dated by TCRdb to between 2021 and 2024). Context from the whole study: The earliest samples were collected roughly a decade before the 2015 WHO recommendation for immediate ART, at a time when ART was usually postponed until CD4 counts fell. Whether ART initiation and durable HIV suppression were associated with changes in peripheral blood TRB repertoire composition and diversity was tested in a retrospective serial study. A total of 192 cryopreserved PBMC samples came from 30 adults with confirmed HIV infection and were collected serially over a mean of roughly 6 years (range 1-12). Of the roughly 27 participants with HIV, 10 to 11 were female. Test extractions of a monoclonal T-cell line alongside fewer than 40 polyclonal samples showed no cross-contamination during QIAcube processing.

General findings and caveats noted by the study authors: The samples span the years 2004 to 2017, and the ART regimens used at that time may not be as effective as current regimens. Because pre-ART samples had limited cell numbers, profiling was done on unsorted PBMC rather than on sorted CD4+ and CD8+ T cells. Expanded TRB clones identified before ART initiation dominated the repertoire across all time points, though the dominance fluctuated and decreased in many PLHIV after ART. Compared with controls, HIV repertoires had narrower CDR3 length ranges, and the network structure pointed to an antigen-experienced repertoire that shifted only slightly toward naive after ART. ART initiation was associated with a significant increase in TRB diversity, but diversity stayed significantly below transplant donor controls even after long-term ART. No data were available on ART adherence, viral resistance or therapy changes, limiting inferences about post-ART repertoire changes. Since PBMC availability was limited, sequencing covered only the TCR beta chain, with no alpha chain pairing.

Inclusion was restricted to participants for whom at least one PBMC sample before ART initiation and at least two post-ART samples were available. Treatment was received in the United States of America by all participants with HIV. Before DNA extraction, cryopreserved samples containing 1-10 million PBMC were thawed and washed. At the time of the earliest PBMC sample, participants with HIV were aged between about 23 and 55 years. Each participant contributed PBMC samples from 1-4 timepoints before ART initiation and 2-8 timepoints after ART initiation, with a median of 7 samples. For every participant, serial HIV viral load, CD4+ T-cell count, ART history and demographic data were obtained. Genomic DNA was extracted from unsorted PBMC with a Qiagen kit on a QIAcube, processed in batches of 12 samples. The CDR3 starts with the cysteine, ends with the phenylalanine, and has 14 residues. Only the CDR3 DNA stays, 42 bases, in frame from base 1. The junction shows trimming of 0 bases on V and 3 bases on J, plus 6 bases between the germline ends. The germline V gene encodes CDR1 SGHRS and CDR2 YFSETQ.

The sequence came from a middle-aged man with HIV. The chain joins TRBV5-1 to TRBJ2-2; perhaps TRBD2 is the D gene, with 5 bases matching. The sequencing here drew on unsorted PBMCs, taken 3 to 3.2 years before starting antiretroviral therapy. The bases read TGCGCCAGCAGCTTGGGACTATACACCGGGGAGCTGTTTTTT. It encodes CASSLGLYTGELFF.